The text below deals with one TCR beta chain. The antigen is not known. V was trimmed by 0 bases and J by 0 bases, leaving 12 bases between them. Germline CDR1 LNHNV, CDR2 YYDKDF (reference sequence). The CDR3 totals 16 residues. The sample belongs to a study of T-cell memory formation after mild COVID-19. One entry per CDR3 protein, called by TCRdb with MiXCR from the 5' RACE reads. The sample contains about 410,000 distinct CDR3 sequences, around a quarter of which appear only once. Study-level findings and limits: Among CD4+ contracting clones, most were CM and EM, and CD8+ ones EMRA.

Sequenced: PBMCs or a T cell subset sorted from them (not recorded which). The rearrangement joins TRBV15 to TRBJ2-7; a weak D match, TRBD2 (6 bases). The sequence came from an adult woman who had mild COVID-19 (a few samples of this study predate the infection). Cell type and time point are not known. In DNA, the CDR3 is TGTGCCACCAGCAGAGATCTAGCGAGGAGCTCCTACGAGCAGTACTTC. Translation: CATSRDLARSSYEQYF.